This T cell receptor beta chain emerged from a study of blood T cell repertoires in COVID-19. The junction had 8 bases not matched to a gene; V was cut back by 5 bases and J by 2 bases. The CDR3 totals 15 residues. Germline CDR1 is SEHNR and CDR2 is FQNEAQ (reference sequence). The age range of participants was 18 to 89 years, with residence in about two dozen US areas. Assignment of participants to cohorts was predicated upon participant-reported clinical history. Individuals in the exposed group had encountered a COVID-19 case within 2 weeks preceding study entry. Authors' analysis steps: For nucleated cells, counts were estimated from reference gene primer amplification. Sequencing was performed with immunoSEQ multiplex PCR; in TCRdb, only in-frame clones are kept and a portion is missing. From that table come the V and J calls and clone size; the DNA was used to work out D and trimming. Of some 180,000 clones in the sample, 84% were seen once.

The V call is TRBV7-9, the J call TRBJ1-2; TRBD1 matches 7 bases. Sequencing was done on a sample of PBMCs or T cells enriched from blood (not recorded which). The receptor was isolated from a woman aged 25 to 39 who had been exposed to COVID-19. The CDR3 protein is CASSLRGPENYGYTF. DNA for the CDR3: TGTGCCAGCAGCCTGAGGGGGCCCGAGAACTATGGCTACACCTTC.